These 17 T cell receptor beta chains came from one sample sequenced in a study of metastatic and nonmetastatic thyroid tumors (dated by TCRdb to 2018 to 2021). Library generation was performed with PCR. This sample was sequenced with an Illumina HiSeq 4000. The public reads were quality trimmed at Q25 with fastp and then assembled into clones with MiXCR by TCRdb, keeping productive beta chains. The sample table shows over 13,000 clones, and roughly 23% are seen once. Around 7.7% of the sample is held by the ten biggest clonotypes. No treatment had been received by any patient before thyroid surgery. Material: tumor tissue. The receptors were sampled from a female donor with papillary thyroid cancer or a benign thyroid nodule (not recorded which). Some clones in this sample may be carry-over from other donors' samples.

This clone was counted once. The gene calls are TRBV20-1 and TRBJ2-7; tentative D call: TRBD1 (5 bases). Germline V lookup: CDR1 DFQATT, CDR2 SNEGSKA (reference sequence). There are 13 residues in the CDR3. Trimming took off 3 bases at V and 4 bases at J, with 13 bases between the two ends. The CDR3 loop reads CSASQGSPYEQYF. The CDR3 nucleotides are TGCAGTGCTAGTCAGGGCTCCCCGTACGAGCAGTACTTC.

The rearrangement uses TRBV6-2 or TRBV6-3 and TRBJ1-1; a possible D gene is TRBD1 (6 bases). The CDR3 is 15 residues long. Trimming stripped 5 bases from V and 1 base from J, with 14 bases between. The germline V gene has CDR1 MNHEY and CDR2 SVGEGT. In DNA form, the CDR3 reads TGTGCCAGCAGTACTGAATACAGGGCGAACACTGAAGCTTTCTTT. Translated: CASSTEYRANTEAFF.

The rearrangement uses TRBV18 and TRBJ1-3, with D hard to call. The V gene lost 3 bases and the J gene lost 8 bases, with 11 bases spanning the gap. This CDR3 has 13 amino acids. The germline gives CDR1 KGHSH, CDR2 LQKENI. CDR3 sequence (DNA): TGTGCCAGCTCACCGTTCTCTCGAGACACCATATATTTT. Encoded protein: CASSPFSRDTIYF.

The chain has TRBV11-1 and TRBJ2-7; D is unresolved. Germline assignment: CDR1 SGHAT and CDR2 FQDESV (reference sequence). The CDR3 consists of 16 residues. V was pared by 1 base and J by 4 bases, with 17 bases between. CDR3 sequence reads: CASSLVYSSTVYEQYF. CDR3 in DNA: TGTGCCAGCAGCTTAGTTTACAGTTCCACAGTGTACGAGCAGTACTTC.

The V call is TRBV20-1, the J call TRBJ2-6, with 7 positions matching TRBD1. Germline lookup yields CDR1 DFQATT and CDR2 SNEGSKA (reference sequence). Germline trimming cut 6 bases from V and 0 bases from J; bases unmatched to any gene: 8. The CDR3 has 16 amino acids. The DNA for the CDR3 is TGCAGTGCCCCGGGACAGTTCTTCTCTGGGGCCAACGTCCTGACTTTC. Its protein is CSAPGQFFSGANVLTF.

Ten or more counts support this clone. This chain's CDR3 is CASSPSPTGVPYNEQFF. CDR3 DNA sequence: TGCGCCAGCAGCCCTAGCCCCACGGGGGTCCCCTACAATGAGCAGTTCTTC. The genes are TRBV5-1 and TRBJ2-1, with D possibly being TRBD2 (6 bases). Germline CDR1 and CDR2: SGHRS and YFSETQ. The CDR3 is 17 residues long. V was cut by 4 bases and J by 2 bases, with 19 bases left in between.

This clone has a handful of counts. This chain connects TRBV15 to TRBJ1-4; D call uncertain. The V end lost 0 bases, the J end lost 10 bases, and 15 bases lay between the germline ends. Germline-derived CDR1 and CDR2 are LNHNV and YYDKDF (reference sequence). CDR3 length: 15 amino acids. CDR3 DNA: TGTGCCACCAGCAGAGATTCGGGAAGGAAAGGAAAACTGTTTTTT. Its translation: CATSRDSGRKGKLFF.

This clone was recorded many times. At one end, the junction sequence differs from germline, possibly due to a read error. J is TRBJ2-1 and V is TRBV9; 9 bases align to TRBD2. The CDR3 consists of 14 residues. Looked up from germline, CDR1 is SGDLS and CDR2 is YYNGEE. CDR3 region: CASTLAGTPNEQSF. Here the CDR3 DNA reads TGTGCCAGCACGCTAGCGGGAACCCCCAATGAGCAGTCCTTC.

This sequence joins TRBV20-1 and TRBJ2-7; D possibly corresponds to TRBD2 (6 bases). The V gene's germline CDR1 is DFQATT and CDR2 SNEGSKA (reference sequence). The germline V and J ends were trimmed by 4 bases and 3 bases, with 16 bases remaining between them. This CDR3 is 14 amino acids long. The DNA for the CDR3 is TGCAGTGCTACTGGTGCCCGGGAGCACTACGAGCAGTACTTC. Its translation is CSATGAREHYEQYF.

In its sample, this clone ranks as medium-sized. The J gene is TRBJ2-1, the V gene TRBV27; 12 nucleotides align to TRBD2. The CDR3 is made up of 17 amino acids. Germline trimming cut 5 bases from V and 0 bases from J; bases unmatched to any gene: 5. Germline V gene data show CDR1 as MNHEY and CDR2 as SMNVEV (reference sequence). This chain's CDR3 is CASSRGLAGLSYNEQFF. CDR3 nucleotides: TGTGCCAGCAGTAGAGGACTAGCGGGACTCTCCTACAATGAGCAGTTCTTC.

This clone was counted a few times. For the CDR3, the DNA is TGCAGCGTTGAAGAGCGGGAGGCCGGGGAGCTGTTTTTT. It yields the protein CSVEEREAGELFF. The V call is TRBV29-1, the J call TRBJ2-2; 8 positions agree with TRBD2. V shed 0 bases, J shed 6 bases, and the junction held 0 bases outside the gene matches. The CDR3 has 13 residues. Germline V lookup: CDR1 SQVTM, CDR2 ANQGSEA.

This rearrangement joins TRBV20-1 to TRBJ1-3, with D perhaps matching TRBD1 (5 bases). CDR1 is DFQATT and CDR2 is SNEGSKA in the germline V gene (reference sequence). There are 14 residues in the CDR3. CDR3 protein: CSTARGGSGNTIYF. The CDR3 nucleotides are TGCAGCACGGCCCGGGGGGGCTCTGGAAACACCATATATTTT.

In its sample, this clone is medium-sized. The J gene is TRBJ2-7, the V gene TRBV7-1; 11 nucleotides align to TRBD1. TRBV7-1 is treated as an ORF (open reading frame) with a function not yet certain. The CDR3 totals 20 residues. V was clipped by 3 bases and J by 0 bases; unmatched bases: 16. In DNA, the CDR3 is TGTGCCAGCAGCTCGCCGCCCGGGGGGACAGGGGGTGTAAGCTCCTACGAGCAGTACTTC. Its translation is CASSSPPGGTGGVSSYEQYF.

Within the sample, this clone is medium-sized. The chain combines TRBV7-9 with TRBJ1-6; 7 bases line up with TRBD1. The CDR3 spans 15 residues. Trimming cost V 5 bases and J 6 bases; bases outside gene matches: 7. Per germline, CDR1 SEHNR and CDR2 FQNEAQ (reference sequence). CDR3 bases: TGTGCCAGCAGCCCGGGAGGGGGCTCTAATTCACCCCTCCACTTT. Encoded protein: CASSPGGGSNSPLHF.

This clone was seen repeatedly, ten times or more. Relative to the germline gene, one junction end is altered; a read error may explain this. The chain is built from TRBV6-5 and TRBJ1-1; no clear D. The length of the CDR3 is 14 residues. Per the germline V gene, CDR1 is MNHEY and CDR2 is SVGAGI. This chain's CDR3 is CASSYLGMRPEALF. In nucleotides, the CDR3 is TGTGCCAGCAGTTACTTGGGGATGCGCCCTGAAGCTCTCTTT.

This clone occurred many times. The chain's CDR3 is CATSREFGGLYEQYF. DNA for the CDR3: TGTGCCACCAGCAGAGAATTCGGCGGTCTCTACGAGCAGTACTTC. This chain joins TRBV15 and TRBJ2-7; D gene uncertain. CDR1 is LNHNV, CDR2 YYDKDF, per germline (reference sequence). V lost 0 bases and J lost 3, with 12 bases in between. The CDR3 sequence is 15 residues long.

The rearrangement uses TRBV3-1 and TRBJ1-4, with D perhaps matching TRBD1 (5 bases). This CDR3 is built from 18 residues. CDR1 LGHDT and CDR2 YNNKEL come from the germline V gene (reference sequence). V shed 1 base and J shed 7 bases, with 22 bases lying between them. DNA for the CDR3: TGTGCCAGCAGCCAAGGGACATCGGGAGCGGGCGCGTGTGAAAAACTGTTTTTT. It codes for CASSQGTSGAGACEKLFF. Combining the CDR3 with reference TRBV3-1 and TRBJ1-4 gives the whole variable domain DTAVSQTPKYLVTQMGNDKSIKCEQNLGHDTMYWYKQDSKKFLKIMFSYNNKELIINETVPNRFSPKSPDKAHLNLHINSLELGDSAVYFCASSQGTSGAGACEKLFFGSGTQLSVL.